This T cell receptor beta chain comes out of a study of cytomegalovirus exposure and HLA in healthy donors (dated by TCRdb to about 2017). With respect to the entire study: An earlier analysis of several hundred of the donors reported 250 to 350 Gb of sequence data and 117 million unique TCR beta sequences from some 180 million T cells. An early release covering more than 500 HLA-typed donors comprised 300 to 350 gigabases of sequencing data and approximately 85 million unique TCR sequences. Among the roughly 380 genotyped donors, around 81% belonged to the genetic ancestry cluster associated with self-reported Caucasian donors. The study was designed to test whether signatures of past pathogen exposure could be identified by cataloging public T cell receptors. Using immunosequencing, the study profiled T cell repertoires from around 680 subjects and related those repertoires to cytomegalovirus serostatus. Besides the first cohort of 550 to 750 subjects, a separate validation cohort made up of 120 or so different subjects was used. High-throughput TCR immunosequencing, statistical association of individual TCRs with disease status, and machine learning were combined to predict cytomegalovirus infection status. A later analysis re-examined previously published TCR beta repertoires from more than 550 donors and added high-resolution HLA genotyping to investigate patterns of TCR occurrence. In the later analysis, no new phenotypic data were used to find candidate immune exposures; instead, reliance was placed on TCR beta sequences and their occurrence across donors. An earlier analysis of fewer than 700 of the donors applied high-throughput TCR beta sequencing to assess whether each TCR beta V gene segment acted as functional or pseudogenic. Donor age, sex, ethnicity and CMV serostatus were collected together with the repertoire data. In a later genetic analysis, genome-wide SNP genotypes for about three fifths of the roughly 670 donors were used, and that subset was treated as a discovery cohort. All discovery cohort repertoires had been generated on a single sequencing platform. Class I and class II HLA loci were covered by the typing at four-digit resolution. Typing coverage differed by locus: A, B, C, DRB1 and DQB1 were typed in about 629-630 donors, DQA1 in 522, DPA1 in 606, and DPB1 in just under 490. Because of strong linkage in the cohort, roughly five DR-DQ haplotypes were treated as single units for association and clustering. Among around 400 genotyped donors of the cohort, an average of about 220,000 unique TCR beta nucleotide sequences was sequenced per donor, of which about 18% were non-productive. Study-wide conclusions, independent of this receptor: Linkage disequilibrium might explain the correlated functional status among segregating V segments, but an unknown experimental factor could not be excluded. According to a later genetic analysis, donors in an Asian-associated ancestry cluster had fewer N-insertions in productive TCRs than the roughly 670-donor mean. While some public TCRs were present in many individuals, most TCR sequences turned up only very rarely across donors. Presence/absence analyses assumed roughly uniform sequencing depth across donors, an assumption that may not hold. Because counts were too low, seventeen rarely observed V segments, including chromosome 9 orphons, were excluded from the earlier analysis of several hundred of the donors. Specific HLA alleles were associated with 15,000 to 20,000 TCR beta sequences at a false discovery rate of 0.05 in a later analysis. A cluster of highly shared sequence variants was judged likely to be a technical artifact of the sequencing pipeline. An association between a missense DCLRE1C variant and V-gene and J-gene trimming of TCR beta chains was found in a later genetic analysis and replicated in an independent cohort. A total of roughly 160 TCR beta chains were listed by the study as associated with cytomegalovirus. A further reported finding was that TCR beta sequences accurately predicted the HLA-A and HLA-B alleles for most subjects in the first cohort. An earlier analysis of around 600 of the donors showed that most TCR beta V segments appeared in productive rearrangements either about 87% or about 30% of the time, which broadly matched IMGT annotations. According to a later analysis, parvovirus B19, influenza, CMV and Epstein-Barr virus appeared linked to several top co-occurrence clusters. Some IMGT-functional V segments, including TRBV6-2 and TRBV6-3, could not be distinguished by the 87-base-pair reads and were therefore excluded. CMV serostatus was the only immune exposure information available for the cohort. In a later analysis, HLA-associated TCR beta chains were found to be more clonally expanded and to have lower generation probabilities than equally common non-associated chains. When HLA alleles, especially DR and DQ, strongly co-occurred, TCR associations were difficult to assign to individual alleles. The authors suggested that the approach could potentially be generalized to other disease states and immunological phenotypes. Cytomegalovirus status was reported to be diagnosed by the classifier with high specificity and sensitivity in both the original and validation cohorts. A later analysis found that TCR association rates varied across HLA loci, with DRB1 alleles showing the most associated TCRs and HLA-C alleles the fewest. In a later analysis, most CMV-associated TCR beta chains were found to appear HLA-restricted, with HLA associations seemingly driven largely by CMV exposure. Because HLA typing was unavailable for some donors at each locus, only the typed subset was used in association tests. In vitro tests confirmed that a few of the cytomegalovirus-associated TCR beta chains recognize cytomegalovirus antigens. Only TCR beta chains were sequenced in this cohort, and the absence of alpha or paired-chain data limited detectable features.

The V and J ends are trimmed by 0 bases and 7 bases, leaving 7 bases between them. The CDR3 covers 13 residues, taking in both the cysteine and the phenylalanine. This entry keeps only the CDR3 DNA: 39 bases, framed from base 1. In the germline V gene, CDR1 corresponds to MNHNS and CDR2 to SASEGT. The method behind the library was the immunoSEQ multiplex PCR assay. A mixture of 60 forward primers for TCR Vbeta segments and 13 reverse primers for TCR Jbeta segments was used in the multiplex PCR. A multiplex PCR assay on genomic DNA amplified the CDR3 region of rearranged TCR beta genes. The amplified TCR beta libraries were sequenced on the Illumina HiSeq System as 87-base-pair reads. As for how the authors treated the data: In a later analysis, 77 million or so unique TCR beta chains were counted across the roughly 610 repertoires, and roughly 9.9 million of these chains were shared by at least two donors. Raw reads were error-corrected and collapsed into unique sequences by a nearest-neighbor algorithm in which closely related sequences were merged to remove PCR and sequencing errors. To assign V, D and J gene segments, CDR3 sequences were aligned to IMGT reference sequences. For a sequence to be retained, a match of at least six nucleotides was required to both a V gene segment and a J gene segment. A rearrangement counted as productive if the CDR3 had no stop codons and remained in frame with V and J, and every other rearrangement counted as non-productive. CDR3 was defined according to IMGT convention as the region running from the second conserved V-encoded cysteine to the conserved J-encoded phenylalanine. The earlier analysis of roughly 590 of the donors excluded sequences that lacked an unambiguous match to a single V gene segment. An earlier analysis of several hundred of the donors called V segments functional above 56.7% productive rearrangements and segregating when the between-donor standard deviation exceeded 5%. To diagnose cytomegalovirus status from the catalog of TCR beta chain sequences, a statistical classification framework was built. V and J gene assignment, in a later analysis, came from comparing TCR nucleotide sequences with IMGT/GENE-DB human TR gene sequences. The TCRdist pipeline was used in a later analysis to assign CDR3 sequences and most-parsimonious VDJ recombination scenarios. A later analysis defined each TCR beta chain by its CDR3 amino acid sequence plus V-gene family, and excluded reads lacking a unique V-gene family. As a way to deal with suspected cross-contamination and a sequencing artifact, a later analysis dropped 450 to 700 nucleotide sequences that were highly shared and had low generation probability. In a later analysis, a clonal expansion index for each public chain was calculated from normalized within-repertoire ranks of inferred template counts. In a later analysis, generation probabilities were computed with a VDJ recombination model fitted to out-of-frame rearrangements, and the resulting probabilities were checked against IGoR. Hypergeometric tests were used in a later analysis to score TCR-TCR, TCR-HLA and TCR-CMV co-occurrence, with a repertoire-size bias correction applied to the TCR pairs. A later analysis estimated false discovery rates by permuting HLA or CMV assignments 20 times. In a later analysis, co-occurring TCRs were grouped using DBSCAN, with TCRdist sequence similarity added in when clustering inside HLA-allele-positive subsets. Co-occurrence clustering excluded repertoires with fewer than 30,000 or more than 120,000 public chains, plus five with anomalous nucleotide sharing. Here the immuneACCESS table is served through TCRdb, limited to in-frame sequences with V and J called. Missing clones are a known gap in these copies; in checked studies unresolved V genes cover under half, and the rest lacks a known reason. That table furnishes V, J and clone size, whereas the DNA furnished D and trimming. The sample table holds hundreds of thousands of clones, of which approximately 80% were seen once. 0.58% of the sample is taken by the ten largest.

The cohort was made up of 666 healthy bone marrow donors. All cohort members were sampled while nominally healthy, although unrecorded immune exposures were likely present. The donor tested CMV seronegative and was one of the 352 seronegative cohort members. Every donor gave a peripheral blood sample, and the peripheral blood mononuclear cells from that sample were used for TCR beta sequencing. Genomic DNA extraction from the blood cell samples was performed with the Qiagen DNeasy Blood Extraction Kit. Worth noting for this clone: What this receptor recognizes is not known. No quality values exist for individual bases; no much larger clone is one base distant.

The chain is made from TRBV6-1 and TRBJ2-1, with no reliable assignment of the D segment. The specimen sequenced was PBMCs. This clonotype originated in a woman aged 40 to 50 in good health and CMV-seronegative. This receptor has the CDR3 CASSEAFRNEQFF. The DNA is TGTGCCAGCAGTGAAGCCTTTAGAAATGAGCAGTTCTTC.